The clone carrying this TCR beta chain has a count of ten or more. Its antigen is unknown. Lactation, pregnancy, other autoimmune disease or uncontrolled infection excluded patients. Around 10 ml fresh peripheral blood yielded the PBMCs. These data originate in a study of T cells in Graves' hyperthyroidism and ophthalmopathy. Authors of the study amplified TCR beta CDR3 regions from RNA transcripts. First-round RT-PCR of the TCR CDR3 relied on the HTBI primer set. TCRdb itself ran the multiplex PCR reads through MiXCR, one entry per CDR3 protein. The table lists under 250,000 distinct CDR3 sequences, approximately 17% of them singletons. CDR3 length: 14 residues. Germline CDR1 is SEHNR and CDR2 is FQNEAQ (reference sequence). The germline V and J ends were trimmed by 3 bases and 5 bases, with 11 bases remaining between them. Findings and limits, study-wide: Blood also carried most thyroid clonotypes expanded above 0.001. Prediction of ophthalmopathy progression came a median approximately 6 months pre-onset.

The chain carries TRBV7-9 and TRBJ2-1, with D unclear. The sample was blood. This clonotype originated in a man in his fifties with Graves' hyperthyroidism. In DNA form, the CDR3 reads TGTGCCAGCAGCTTCGGGCGTGCGGACAATGAGCAGTTCTTC. Translating gives CASSFGRADNEQFF.